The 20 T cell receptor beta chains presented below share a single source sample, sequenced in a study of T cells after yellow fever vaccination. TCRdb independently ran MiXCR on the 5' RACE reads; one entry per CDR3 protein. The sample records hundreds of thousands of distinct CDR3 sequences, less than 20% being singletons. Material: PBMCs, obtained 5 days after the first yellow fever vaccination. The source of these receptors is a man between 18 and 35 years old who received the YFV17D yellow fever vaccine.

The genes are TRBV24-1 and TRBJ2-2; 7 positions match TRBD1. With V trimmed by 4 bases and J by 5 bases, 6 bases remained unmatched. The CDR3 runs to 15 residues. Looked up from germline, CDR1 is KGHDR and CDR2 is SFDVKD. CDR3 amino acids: CATSDQKQGTGELFF. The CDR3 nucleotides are TGTGCCACCAGTGACCAAAAACAGGGGACCGGGGAGCTGTTTTTT.

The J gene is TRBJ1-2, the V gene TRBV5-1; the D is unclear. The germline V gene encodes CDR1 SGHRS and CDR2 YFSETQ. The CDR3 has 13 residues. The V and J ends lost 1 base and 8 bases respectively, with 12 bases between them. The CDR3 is CASSLFGVQGYTF. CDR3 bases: TGCGCCAGCAGCTTGTTCGGGGTTCAAGGCTACACCTTC.

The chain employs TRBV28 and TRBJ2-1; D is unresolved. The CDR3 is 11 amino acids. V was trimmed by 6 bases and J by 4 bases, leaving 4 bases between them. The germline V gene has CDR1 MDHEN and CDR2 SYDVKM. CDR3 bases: TGTGCCAGCAGAACTTACAATGAGCAGTTCTTC. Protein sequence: CASRTYNEQFF. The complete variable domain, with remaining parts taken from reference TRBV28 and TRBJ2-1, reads DVKVTQSSRYLVKRTGEKVFLECVQDMDHENMFWYRQDPGLGLRLIYFSYDVKMKEKGDIPEGYSVSREKKERFSLILESASTNQTSMYLCASRTYNEQFFGPGTRLTVL.

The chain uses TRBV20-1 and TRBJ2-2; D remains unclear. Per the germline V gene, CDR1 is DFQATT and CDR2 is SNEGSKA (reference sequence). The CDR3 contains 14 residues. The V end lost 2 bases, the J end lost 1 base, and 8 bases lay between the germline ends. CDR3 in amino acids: CSARQSLNTGELFF. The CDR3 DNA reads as TGCAGTGCTAGACAGAGCCTGAACACCGGGGAGCTGTTTTTT.

The CDR3 DNA sequence: TGTGCCAGCAGTTTCGGGACCGGCATTCCTCCAATTTCACCCCTCCACTTT. It encodes CASSFGTGIPPISPLHF. This sequence joins TRBV6-5 and TRBJ1-6, with D possibly being TRBD1 (5 bases). This CDR3 is 17 amino acids long. The germline V gene encodes CDR1 MNHEY and CDR2 SVGAGI. Trimming removed 4 bases at V and 9 bases at J, with 22 bases between.

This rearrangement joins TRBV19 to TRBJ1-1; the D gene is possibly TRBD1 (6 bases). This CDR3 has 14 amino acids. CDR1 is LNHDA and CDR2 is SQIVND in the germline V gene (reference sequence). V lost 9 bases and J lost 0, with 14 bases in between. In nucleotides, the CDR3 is TGTGCCAGCCCGACAGGTACAATGAACACTGAAGCTTTCTTT. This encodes CASPTGTMNTEAFF.

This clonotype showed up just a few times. The CDR3 sequence: CASSQGGYRDTQYF. The CDR3 coding sequence is TGCGCCAGCAGCCAAGGAGGCTACCGTGATACGCAGTATTTT. The rearrangement links TRBV4-1 to TRBJ2-3, with D hard to call. Germline-derived CDR1 and CDR2 are MGHRA and YSYEKL. V lost 1 base and J lost 6, with 11 bases in between. This CDR3 has 14 amino acids.

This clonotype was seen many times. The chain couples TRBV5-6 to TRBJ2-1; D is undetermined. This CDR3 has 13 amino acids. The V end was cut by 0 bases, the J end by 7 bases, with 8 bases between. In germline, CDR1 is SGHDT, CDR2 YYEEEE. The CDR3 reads CASSLEDLNEQFF. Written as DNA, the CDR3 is TGTGCCAGCAGCTTGGAGGACCTGAATGAGCAGTTCTTC.

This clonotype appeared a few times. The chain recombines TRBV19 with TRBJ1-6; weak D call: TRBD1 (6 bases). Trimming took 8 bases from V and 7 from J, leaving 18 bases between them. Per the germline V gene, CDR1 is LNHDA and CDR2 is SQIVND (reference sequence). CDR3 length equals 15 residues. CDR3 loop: CASVNPGTPNSPLHF. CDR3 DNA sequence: TGTGCCAGTGTAAATCCTGGGACACCAAATTCACCCCTCCACTTT.

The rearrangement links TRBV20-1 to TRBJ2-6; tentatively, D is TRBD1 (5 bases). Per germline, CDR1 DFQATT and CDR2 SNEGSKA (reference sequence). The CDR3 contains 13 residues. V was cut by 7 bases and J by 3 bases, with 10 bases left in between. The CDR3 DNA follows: TGCAGTGTCGGCGGACATGGGGCCAACGTCCTGACTTTC. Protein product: CSVGGHGANVLTF.

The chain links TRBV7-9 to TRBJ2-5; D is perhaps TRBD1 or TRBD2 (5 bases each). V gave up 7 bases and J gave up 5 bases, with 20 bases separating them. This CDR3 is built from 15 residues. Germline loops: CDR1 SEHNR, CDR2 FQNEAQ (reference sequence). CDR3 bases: TGTGCCAGCAACACACACGGGGCTCAAGGGGAGACCCAGTACTTC. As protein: CASNTHGAQGETQYF. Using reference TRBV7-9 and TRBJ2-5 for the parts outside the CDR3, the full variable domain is DTGVSQNPRHKITKRGQNVTFRCDPISEHNRLYWYRQTLGQGPEFLTYFQNEAQLEKSRLLSDRFSAERPKGSFSTLEIQRTEQGDSAMYLCASNTHGAQGETQYFGPGTRLLVL.

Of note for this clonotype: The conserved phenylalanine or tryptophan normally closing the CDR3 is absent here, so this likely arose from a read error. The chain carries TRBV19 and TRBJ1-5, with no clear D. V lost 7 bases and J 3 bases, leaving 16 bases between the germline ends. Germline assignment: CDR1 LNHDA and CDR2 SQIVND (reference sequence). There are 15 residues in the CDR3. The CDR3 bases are TGTGCCAGTACCGCGGCTGGCAGGTACAATCAGCCCCAGCATGTT. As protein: CASTAAGRYNQPQHV.

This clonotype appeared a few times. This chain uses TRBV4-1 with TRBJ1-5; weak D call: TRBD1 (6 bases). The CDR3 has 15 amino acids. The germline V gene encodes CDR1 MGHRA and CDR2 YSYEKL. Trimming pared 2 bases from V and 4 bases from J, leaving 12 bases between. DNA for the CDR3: TGCGCCAGCAGCCAAACAGGGTATGGAAATCAGCCCCAGCATTTT. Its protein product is CASSQTGYGNQPQHF.

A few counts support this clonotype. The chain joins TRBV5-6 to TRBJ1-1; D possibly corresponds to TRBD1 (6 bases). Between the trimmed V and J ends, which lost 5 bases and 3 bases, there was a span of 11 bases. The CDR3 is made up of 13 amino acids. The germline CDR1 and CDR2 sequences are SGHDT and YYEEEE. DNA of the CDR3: TGTGCCAGCAGTATAGGGGGGTACACTGAAGCTTTCTTT. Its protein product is CASSIGGYTEAFF.

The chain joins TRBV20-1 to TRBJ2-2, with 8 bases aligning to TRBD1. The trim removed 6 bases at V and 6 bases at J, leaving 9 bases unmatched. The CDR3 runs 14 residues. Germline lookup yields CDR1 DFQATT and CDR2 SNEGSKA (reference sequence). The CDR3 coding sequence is TGCAGTGCGCGACAGGGGTTTTTCGCCGGGGAGCTGTTTTTT. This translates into CSARQGFFAGELFF.

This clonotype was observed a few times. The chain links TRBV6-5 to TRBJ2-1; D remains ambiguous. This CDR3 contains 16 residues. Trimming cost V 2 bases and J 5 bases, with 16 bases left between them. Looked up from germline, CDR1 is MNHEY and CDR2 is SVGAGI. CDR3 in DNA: TGTGCCAGCAGTTACCTTTCCGGGCGTCGCGACAATGAGCAGTTCTTC. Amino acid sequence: CASSYLSGRRDNEQFF.

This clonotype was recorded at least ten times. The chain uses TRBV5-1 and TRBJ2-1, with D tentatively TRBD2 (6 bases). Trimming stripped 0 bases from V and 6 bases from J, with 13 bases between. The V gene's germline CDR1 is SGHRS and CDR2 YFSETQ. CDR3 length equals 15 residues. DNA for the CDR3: TGCGCCAGCAGCTTGGGCTCCCTCGGGAGCAATGAGCAGTTCTTC. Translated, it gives CASSLGSLGSNEQFF.

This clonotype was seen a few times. The CDR3 nucleotides are TGTGCCAGCAGTTACTCAGGGGTGGAGGAGACCCAGTACTTC. Protein product: CASSYSGVEETQYF. This chain links TRBV6-5 with TRBJ2-5, with D possibly TRBD1 on 5 matching bases. This CDR3 is 14 amino acids long. Germline V gene lookup returns CDR1 MNHEY and CDR2 SVGAGI. Trimming pared 0 bases from V and 5 bases from J, leaving 10 bases between.

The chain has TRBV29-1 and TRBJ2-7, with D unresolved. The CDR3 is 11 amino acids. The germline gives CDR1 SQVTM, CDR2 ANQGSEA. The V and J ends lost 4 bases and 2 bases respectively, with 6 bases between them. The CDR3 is CSVGMPYEQYF. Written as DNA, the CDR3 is TGCAGCGTTGGCATGCCCTACGAGCAGTACTTC.

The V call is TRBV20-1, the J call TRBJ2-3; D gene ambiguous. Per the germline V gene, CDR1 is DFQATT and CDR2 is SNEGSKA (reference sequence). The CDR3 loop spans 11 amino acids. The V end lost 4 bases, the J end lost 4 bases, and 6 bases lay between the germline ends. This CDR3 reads CSAKLADTQYF. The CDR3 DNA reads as TGCAGTGCTAAGCTTGCAGATACGCAGTATTTT.